The subject of this entry is one TCR beta chain. What it binds is unknown. The data were obtained in a study of post-analysis software for immune sequencing data. Study in general: Relapsing-remitting, secondary progressive and progressive-relapsing forms of multiple sclerosis all featured among disease courses.

Carried by the TCR beta cDNA libraries were unique molecular identifiers. TCRdb reprocessed the PCR reads with MiXCR, giving one entry per CDR3 protein. The data hold approximately 360,000 distinct CDR3 sequences, with approximately 38% observed a single time. Study outcomes and limitations: In patients, about five TRBV segments were more frequent than in controls, with TRBV5-6, TRBV5-1 and TRBV20-1 among them. When compared against controls, multiple sclerosis patients showed significantly lower normalized Chao1 diversity.

The CDR3 contains 12 residues. CDR1 and CDR2 from the germline V gene are DFQATT and SNEGSKA (reference sequence). V was cut by 5 bases and J by 3 bases, with 10 bases left in between. This chain connects TRBV20-1 to TRBJ1-2; tentative D call: TRBD1 (6 bases). Specimen: blood. This TCR derives from a girl aged 5 to 17 with multiple sclerosis. The CDR3 region has the DNA TGCAGTGCTTGGGGGGCTGACTATGGCTACACCTTC. This gives the protein CSAWGADYGYTF.